The 23 T cell receptor beta chains below come from one sample, sequenced in a study of spatial heterogeneity in lung cancer. General study results and limits: Tumor mutation counts were tracked by expanded intratumoral alpha and beta TCR counts.

These TCRs' antigens remain unknown. One entry per CDR3 protein, called by TCRdb with MiXCR from the 5' RACE reads. The sample records about 7,900 distinct CDR3 sequences, less than 9% being singletons. The time point here: sample taken at primary tumor resection. Sequenced here: lung tumor tissue, sampled at surgery. These TCRs come from a female donor with early-stage non-small cell lung cancer.

By share, this clonotype counts as medium-sized. A library made for alpha chains picked up this beta chain off target, so its size means little. The genes are TRBV24-1 and TRBJ2-1, with TRBD2 matching over 11 bases. The length of the CDR3 is 16 residues. V was clipped by 3 bases and J by 9 bases; unmatched bases: 9. The germline gives CDR1 KGHDR, CDR2 SFDVKD. Here the CDR3 DNA reads TGTGCCACCAGTGATGCGTCTAGCGGGAGGACCGCTGAGCAGTTCTTC. Protein: CATSDASSGRTAEQFF.

This clonotype has just a few counts. Because the library targeted alpha chains, this beta chain is an off-target read whose size means little. J is TRBJ2-3 and V is TRBV29-1; a weak D match, TRBD1 (5 bases). Trimming took off 3 bases at V and 3 bases at J, with 13 bases between the two ends. The CDR3 consists of 14 residues. Germline CDR1 reads SQVTM; CDR2 reads ANQGSEA. As DNA, the CDR3 is TGCAGCGTTGATAACCCTCAGGGTACAGATACGCAGTATTTT. Encoded protein: CSVDNPQGTDTQYF.

This clonotype was detected ten times or more. This beta chain was picked up by a library intended for alpha chains and is off target, so its count carries little meaning. The gene calls are TRBV5-1 and TRBJ1-1; 8 bases fit TRBD1. Germline-derived CDR1 and CDR2 are SGHRS and YFSETQ. Trimming at V came to 2 bases and at J to 5 bases, leaving 2 bases not matched to a gene. The CDR3 extends over 13 amino acids. The CDR3 region has the DNA TGCGCCAGCAGCTTTGACAGGGGAACTGAAGCTTTCTTT. Its protein is CASSFDRGTEAFF.

Remarks on this clonotype: This beta chain is a stray read from a library made for alpha chains; its abundance is not meaningful. This rearrangement joins TRBV7-9 to TRBJ2-5; 8 nucleotides align to TRBD2. Germline values: CDR1 SEHNR, CDR2 FQNEAQ (reference sequence). V shed 5 bases, J shed 5 bases, and the junction held 7 bases outside the gene matches. This CDR3 is built from 14 residues. The DNA of the CDR3 is TGTGCCAGCAGCCCCGGGAGGGGTCGGGAGACCCAGTACTTC. This encodes CASSPGRGRETQYF.

In this sample, this clonotype is medium-sized (0.01 to 0.1%). Being off target in a library aimed at alpha chains, this beta chain has a size of little meaning. The chain links TRBV20-1 to TRBJ1-2; TRBD1 aligns across 10 bases. CDR1 DFQATT and CDR2 SNEGSKA come from the germline V gene (reference sequence). The J segment lost 8 bases and the V segment lost 3 bases, leaving 9 bases of the junction unmatched. This CDR3 is 14 amino acids long. CDR3 bases: TGCAGTGCTAGGCCCTTGACAGGGGGCTTCGGCTACACCTTC. Translating gives CSARPLTGGFGYTF.

About this clonotype: This beta chain is off target for a library built for alpha chains, so its abundance means little. The CDR3 nucleotides read TGTGCCTGGACCCAGCGGGAGGGGGATACGCAGTATTTT. Amino acids: CAWTQREGDTQYF. V gene TRBV30 combines with J gene TRBJ2-3, with 10 positions matching TRBD2. This CDR3 is 13 amino acids long. The germline CDR1 and CDR2 sequences are GTSNPN and SVGIG (reference sequence). Germline trimming cut 4 bases from V and 6 bases from J; bases unmatched to any gene: 4.

This clonotype was picked up many times. Because this beta chain is a stray read in a library intended to capture alpha chains, its abundance should not be given much weight. V gene TRBV4-2 combines with J gene TRBJ2-5, with 8 bases matching TRBD2. The CDR3 extends over 14 amino acids. Looked up from germline, CDR1 is LGHNA and CDR2 is YNFKEQ. The V segment lost 4 bases and the J segment 2 bases; nucleotides outside the gene matches: 3. CDR3 protein: CASSRREAQETQYF. CDR3 bases: TGTGCCAGCAGCCGGCGGGAGGCTCAAGAGACCCAGTACTTC.

At least ten counts were recorded for this clonotype. This beta chain appears as a stray read in a library generated for alpha chains; its size is not informative. The CDR3 region is CASNPGLNTGELFF. The DNA of the CDR3 is TGTGCCAGTAATCCGGGACTTAACACCGGGGAGCTGTTTTTT. The chain employs TRBV6-1 and TRBJ2-2; the D gene is possibly TRBD2 (6 bases). Germline V gene data show CDR1 as MNHNS and CDR2 as SASEGT. Trimming removed 9 bases from V and 2 bases from J, with 13 bases in between. The CDR3 is made up of 14 amino acids.

This clonotype is categorized as medium-sized. Because the library targeted alpha chains, this beta chain is an off-target read whose size means little. Here the CDR3 DNA reads TGTGCCAGCAGTTCAACAGGTCGGGGGCAGTACTTC. Protein product: CASSSTGRGQYF. The genes are TRBV28 and TRBJ2-7, with D tentatively TRBD1 or TRBD2 (5 bases each). Germline assignment: CDR1 MDHEN and CDR2 SYDVKM. The CDR3 runs to 12 residues. V lost 4 bases to trimming and J lost 9 bases, with 13 bases between them.

This clonotype occurred many times. Little can be read into the size of this beta chain, an off-target read in a library designed for alpha chains. The chain has TRBV20-1 and TRBJ2-7; 11 positions agree with TRBD2. The V gene's germline CDR1 is DFQATT and CDR2 SNEGSKA (reference sequence). V shed 6 bases, J shed 3 bases, and the junction held 7 bases outside the gene matches. The CDR3 is made up of 14 amino acids. The CDR3 here is CSAESGTSGYEQYF. The CDR3 DNA follows: TGCAGTGCAGAATCCGGGACTAGCGGCTACGAGCAGTACTTC.

This clonotype was recorded at least ten times. This beta chain turned up in a library designed for alpha chains; as an off-target read, its abundance says little. This sequence joins TRBV5-1 and TRBJ2-7; D call uncertain. V was trimmed by 3 bases and J by 2 bases, leaving 9 bases between them. The V gene's germline CDR1 is SGHRS and CDR2 YFSETQ. CDR3 length: 13 amino acids. DNA for the CDR3: TGCGCCAGCAGCTGGCCCACACCCTACGAGCAGTACTTC. It is translated as CASSWPTPYEQYF.

This clonotype was recorded many times. Because the library targeted alpha chains, this beta chain is an off-target read whose size means little. The chain employs TRBV7-3 and TRBJ1-2; TRBD1 aligns across 9 bases. V dropped 5 bases and J dropped 4; count of bases not matched to a gene: 2. Germline CDR1 is SGHTA and CDR2 is FQGTGA. This CDR3 region has 13 residues. The CDR3 protein is CASSRQGGYGYTF. The CDR3 nucleotides read TGTGCCAGCAGCCGACAGGGGGGCTATGGCTACACCTTC.

This clonotype was counted a few times. This beta chain represents an off-target read in a library built for alpha chains; its size is of limited meaning. The gene calls are TRBV28 and TRBJ2-2, with D uncertain. The germline gives CDR1 MDHEN, CDR2 SYDVKM. Deletions cut 1 base from V and 5 bases from J, with 14 bases between. The CDR3 is 16 amino acids. In DNA, the CDR3 is TGTGCCAGCAGTTTATCCCGGATGAGAAGGACCGGGGAGCTGTTTTTT. Translated: CASSLSRMRRTGELFF.

This clonotype was recorded at least ten times. Being off target in a library aimed at alpha chains, this beta chain has a size of little meaning. V and J are TRBV28 and TRBJ2-3; 9 bases agree with TRBD1. There are 15 residues in the CDR3. Germline CDR1 reads MDHEN; CDR2 reads SYDVKM. V shed 6 bases, J shed 3 bases, and the junction held 7 bases outside the gene matches. This chain's CDR3 is CASSLRTGATDTQYF. CDR3 in DNA: TGTGCCAGCAGCCTTAGGACAGGGGCGACAGATACGCAGTATTTT.

This clonotype was detected ten times or more. This beta chain appears as a stray read in a library generated for alpha chains; its size is not informative. The chain combines TRBV4-2 with TRBJ2-2; TRBD2 is a possible D gene (5 bases). V was clipped by 8 bases and J by 6 bases, with 19 bases between them. The CDR3 has 15 amino acids. Looked up from germline, CDR1 is LGHNA and CDR2 is YNFKEQ. CDR3 loop: CASSSGSREAGELFF. CDR3 in DNA: TGTGCCAGCTCGTCTGGGTCTCGGGAAGCCGGGGAGCTGTTTTTT.

This clonotype is deemed medium-sized (0.01 to 0.1%). Because the library targeted alpha chains, this beta chain is an off-target read whose size means little. V and J are TRBV5-1 and TRBJ1-1, with D maybe TRBD1 (5 bases). The V gene lost 5 bases and the J gene lost 10 bases, with 21 bases spanning the gap. Per the germline V gene, CDR1 is SGHRS and CDR2 is YFSETQ. This CDR3 region has 14 residues. The CDR3 is CASRAAGRLGGAFF. The CDR3 nucleotides are TGCGCCAGCAGGGCGGCAGGCCGACTGGGGGGAGCTTTCTTT.

This clonotype appeared many times. Since it is a stray read in a library aimed at alpha chains, this beta chain has a size that is not meaningful. The V call is TRBV5-1, the J call TRBJ2-2, with a tentative D call TRBD1 (5 bases). The V end lost 2 bases, the J end lost 1 base, and 6 bases lay between the germline ends. The CDR3 has 14 amino acids. Germline CDR1 SGHRS, CDR2 YFSETQ. CDR3 sequence (DNA): TGCGCCAGCAGCTTCGGACAGAACACCGGGGAGCTGTTTTTT. The encoded protein is CASSFGQNTGELFF.

In its sample, this clonotype was seen many times. This beta chain is an off-target read within a library intended for alpha chains, so its frequency means little. The genes are TRBV2 and TRBJ1-1, with TRBD1 identical over 8 bases. CDR3 length: 16 residues. The V and J ends lost 5 bases and 0 bases, in that order; junction bases with no gene match: 8. The germline V gene has CDR1 SNHLY and CDR2 FYNNEI. This CDR3 reads CASSLTGGNMNTEAFF. CDR3 coding DNA: TGTGCCAGCAGTCTAACAGGGGGAAACATGAACACTGAAGCTTTCTTT.

This clonotype is medium-sized (0.01 to 0.1%) within its sample. This beta chain appears as a stray read in a library generated for alpha chains; its size is not informative. The CDR3 sequence is CASSLGRSTGELFF. The CDR3, as DNA: TGCGCCAGCAGCTTGGGTAGAAGCACCGGGGAGCTGTTTTTT. This chain connects TRBV5-1 to TRBJ2-2; no clear D. The V and J ends lost 0 bases and 4 bases respectively, with 7 bases between them. There are 14 residues in the CDR3. Germline CDR1 is SGHRS and CDR2 is YFSETQ.

Ten or more counts support this clonotype. This beta chain slipped into a library made for alpha chains as a stray read, so its size is not meaningful. The chain employs TRBV5-1 and TRBJ2-1, with D possibly being TRBD1 (6 bases). Germline CDR1 is SGHRS and CDR2 is YFSETQ. V lost 4 bases to trimming and J lost 4 bases, with 15 bases between them. CDR3 length equals 15 residues. The CDR3 DNA sequence: TGCGCCAGCAGCCCTGAGGGCAGGGGATACAATGAGCAGTTCTTC. This translates into CASSPEGRGYNEQFF.

This clonotype was recorded at least ten times. This beta chain was picked up by a library intended for alpha chains and is off target, so its count carries little meaning. This chain links TRBV2 with TRBJ1-6, with D unclear. V gave up 7 bases and J gave up 9 bases, with 19 bases separating them. CDR1 is SNHLY, CDR2 FYNNEI, per germline. The CDR3 covers 15 residues. This CDR3 reads CASTILGDFRSPLHF. The CDR3 DNA sequence: TGTGCCAGCACAATCCTCGGTGACTTTCGTTCACCCCTCCACTTT. Together with reference TRBV2 and TRBJ1-6, the CDR3 gives the full variable domain: EPEVTQTPSHQVTQMGQEVILRCVPISNHLYFYWYRQILGQKVEFLVSFYNNEISEKSEIFDDQFSVERPDGSNFTLKIRSTKLEDSAMYFCASTILGDFRSPLHFGNGTRLTVT.

In this sample, this clonotype turned up a few times. This beta chain is an unintended read in a library built for alpha chains; its size means little. Written as DNA, the CDR3 is TGTGCCATCAGCCGAGGGCAGTTCTACGAGCAGTACTTC. This gives the protein CAISRGQFYEQYF. The chain links TRBV10-3 to TRBJ2-7; D is possibly TRBD2 (5 bases). From germline, CDR1 is ENHRY and CDR2 SYGVKD. This CDR3 is built from 13 residues. The ends were cut back, 6 bases at V and 3 bases at J, with 12 bases in the middle.

This clonotype showed up many times. This beta chain is an unintended read in a library built for alpha chains; its size means little. The chain combines TRBV5-6 with TRBJ2-7; TRBD2 matches 10 bases. Germline assignment: CDR1 SGHDT and CDR2 YYEEEE. The CDR3 is 16 residues long. J gave up 1 base and V 4 bases, and 8 bases lay outside the gene matches. The CDR3 protein is CASSPALAGYSYEQYF. CDR3 coding DNA: TGTGCCAGCAGCCCCGCACTAGCGGGATATTCCTACGAGCAGTACTTC.